The clone carrying this TCR beta chain occurred a few times. The sample belongs to a study of T cell responses to AZD1222 COVID-19 vaccine. Sequencing used immunoSEQ multiplex PCR; TCRdb keeps in-frame clones, though not all of them. The table shows 120,000 to 150,000 clones, with roughly 90% occurring only once. The germline V gene has CDR1 SGHTA and CDR2 FQGNSA. Trimming took off 1 base at V and 5 bases at J, with 15 bases between the two ends. CDR3 size: 15 residues. This clonotype was obtained from an adult who received the AZD1222 COVID-19 vaccine. The sequencing used peripheral blood, collected 28 days after the second AZD1222 dose. The chain uses TRBV7-2 and TRBJ2-7; D remains ambiguous. The CDR3 reads CASSLVGVGPNEQYF. CDR3 DNA: TGTGCCAGCAGCTTAGTTGGGGTGGGTCCAAACGAGCAGTACTTC.